This T cell receptor beta chain came from a study of Ad26.COV2.S vaccination and SARS-CoV-2 variants. About the study: Participants got Ad26.COV2.S intramuscularly, once or twice 56 days apart.

The method was immunoSEQ multiplex PCR; TCRdb's version includes in-frame clones alone and lacks a portion of them. The repertoire holds about 350,000 clones, with roughly 90% as singletons. Documented treatment: 15 to 20 received Ad26.COV2.S at low or high dose, single or two shots; 5 received placebo; per-sample allocation not given. The samples were gathered on day 63 after the first injection of vaccine or placebo. The length of the CDR3 is 13 residues. Germline CDR1 and CDR2: LNHDA and SQIVND (reference sequence). V trimming: 3 bases; J trimming: 8 bases; junction bases outside the gene matches: 3.

The chain recombines TRBV19 with TRBJ1-2, with TRBD1 matching over 10 bases. This TCR derives from a person between 18 and 65 years old who received the Ad26.COV2.S COVID-19 vaccine or a placebo. Sample: peripheral blood, taken in a trial of Ad26.COV2.S vaccine versus placebo. The CDR3 region is CASSIDRGQGYTF. CDR3 bases: TGTGCCAGTAGTATCGACAGGGGGCAAGGCTACACCTTC.